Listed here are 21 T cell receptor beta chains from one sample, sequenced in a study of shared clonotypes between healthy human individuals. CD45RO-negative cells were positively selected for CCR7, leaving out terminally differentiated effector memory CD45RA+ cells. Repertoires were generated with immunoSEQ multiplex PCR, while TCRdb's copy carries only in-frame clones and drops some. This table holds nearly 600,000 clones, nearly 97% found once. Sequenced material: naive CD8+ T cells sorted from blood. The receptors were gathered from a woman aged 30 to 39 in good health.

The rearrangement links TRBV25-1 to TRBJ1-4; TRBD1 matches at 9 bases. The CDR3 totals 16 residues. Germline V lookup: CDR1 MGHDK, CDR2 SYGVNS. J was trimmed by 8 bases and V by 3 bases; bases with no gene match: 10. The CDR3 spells CASSDWSGQGGEKLFF. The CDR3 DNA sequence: TGTGCCAGCAGTGATTGGTCGGGACAGGGAGGGGAAAAACTGTTTTTT.

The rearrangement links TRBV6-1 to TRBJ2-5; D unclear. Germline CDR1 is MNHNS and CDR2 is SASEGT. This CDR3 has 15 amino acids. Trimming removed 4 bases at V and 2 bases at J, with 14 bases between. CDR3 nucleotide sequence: TGTGCCAGCAGTGTTATAACATCGGGTCAAGAGACCCAGTACTTC. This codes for CASSVITSGQETQYF.

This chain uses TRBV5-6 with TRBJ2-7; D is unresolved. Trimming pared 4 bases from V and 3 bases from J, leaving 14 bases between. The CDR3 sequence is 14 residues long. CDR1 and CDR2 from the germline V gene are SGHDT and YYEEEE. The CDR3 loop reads CASSPREDYYEQYF. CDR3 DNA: TGTGCCAGCAGCCCAAGAGAGGATTACTACGAGCAGTACTTC.

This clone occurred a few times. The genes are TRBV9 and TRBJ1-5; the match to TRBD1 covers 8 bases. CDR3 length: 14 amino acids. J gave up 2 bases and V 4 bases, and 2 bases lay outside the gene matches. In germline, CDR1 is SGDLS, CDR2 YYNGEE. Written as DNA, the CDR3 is TGTGCCAGCAGCCTGGGACAGGGCAATCAGCCCCAGCATTTT. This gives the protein CASSLGQGNQPQHF.

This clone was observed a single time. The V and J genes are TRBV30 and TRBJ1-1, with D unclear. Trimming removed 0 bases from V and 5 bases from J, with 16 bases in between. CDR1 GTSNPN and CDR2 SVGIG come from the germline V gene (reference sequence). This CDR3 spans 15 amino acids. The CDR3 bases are TGTGCCTGGAGTGTAGGAATAGGGAGGAGGACTGAAGCTTTCTTT. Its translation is CAWSVGIGRRTEAFF.

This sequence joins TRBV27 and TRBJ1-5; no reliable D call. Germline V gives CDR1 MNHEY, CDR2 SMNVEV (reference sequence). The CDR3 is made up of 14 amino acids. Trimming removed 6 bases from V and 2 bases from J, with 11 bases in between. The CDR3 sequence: CASRSIGGNQPQHF. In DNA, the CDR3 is TGTGCCAGCAGAAGTATCGGGGGCAATCAGCCCCAGCATTTT.

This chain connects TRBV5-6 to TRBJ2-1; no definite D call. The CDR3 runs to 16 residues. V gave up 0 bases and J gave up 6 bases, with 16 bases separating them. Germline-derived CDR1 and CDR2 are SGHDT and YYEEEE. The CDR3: CASSLGVLKYVNEQFF. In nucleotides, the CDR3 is TGTGCCAGCAGCTTGGGAGTGTTAAAGTACGTCAATGAGCAGTTCTTC.

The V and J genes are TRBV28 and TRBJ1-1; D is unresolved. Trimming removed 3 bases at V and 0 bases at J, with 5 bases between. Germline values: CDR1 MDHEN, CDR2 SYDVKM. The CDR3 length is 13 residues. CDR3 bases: TGTGCCAGCAGTTTTGAAGTGAACACTGAAGCTTTCTTT. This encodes CASSFEVNTEAFF.

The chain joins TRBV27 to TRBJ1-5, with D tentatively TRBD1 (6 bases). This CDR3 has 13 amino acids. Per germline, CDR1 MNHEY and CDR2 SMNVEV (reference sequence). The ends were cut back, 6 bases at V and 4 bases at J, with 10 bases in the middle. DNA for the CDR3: TGTGCCAGCAGACAGGGCTTAAATCAGCCCCAGCATTTT. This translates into CASRQGLNQPQHF.

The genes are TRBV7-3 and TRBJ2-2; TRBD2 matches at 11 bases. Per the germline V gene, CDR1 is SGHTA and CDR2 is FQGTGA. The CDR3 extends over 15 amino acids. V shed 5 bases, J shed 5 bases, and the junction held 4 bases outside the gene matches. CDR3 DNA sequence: TGTGCCAGCAGCCTAGCGGGAGGAGGTACCGGGGAGCTGTTTTTT. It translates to CASSLAGGGTGELFF.

The CDR3 loop reads CASSYSDRATEKLFF. The CDR3 region has the DNA TGTGCCAGCAGTTACTCGGACAGGGCGACTGAAAAACTGTTTTTT. This chain connects TRBV6-5 to TRBJ1-4, with 8 bases matching TRBD1. The CDR3 length is 15 residues. CDR1 and CDR2 from the germline V gene are MNHEY and SVGAGI. The J segment lost 7 bases and the V segment lost 0 bases, leaving 4 bases of the junction unmatched.

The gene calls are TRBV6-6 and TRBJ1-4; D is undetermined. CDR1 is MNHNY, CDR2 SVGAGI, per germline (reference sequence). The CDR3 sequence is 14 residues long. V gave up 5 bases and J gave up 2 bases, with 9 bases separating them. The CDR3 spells CASSPLDTNEKLFF. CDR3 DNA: TGTGCCAGCAGTCCCCTCGACACTAATGAAAAACTGTTTTTT.

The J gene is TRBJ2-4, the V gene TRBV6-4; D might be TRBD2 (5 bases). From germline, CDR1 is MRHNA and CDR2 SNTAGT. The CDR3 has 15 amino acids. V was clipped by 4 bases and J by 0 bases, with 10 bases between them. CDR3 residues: CASSAGREAKNIQYF. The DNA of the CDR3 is TGTGCCAGCAGTGCCGGCCGGGAAGCCAAAAACATTCAGTACTTC.

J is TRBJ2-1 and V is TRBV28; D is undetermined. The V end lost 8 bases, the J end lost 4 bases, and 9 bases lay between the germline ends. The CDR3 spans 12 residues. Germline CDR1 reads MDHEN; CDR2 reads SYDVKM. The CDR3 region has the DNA TGTGCCAGCTCCAGGTTGTACAATGAGCAGTTCTTC. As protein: CASSRLYNEQFF. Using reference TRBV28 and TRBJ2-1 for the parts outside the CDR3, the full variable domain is DVKVTQSSRYLVKRTGEKVFLECVQDMDHENMFWYRQDPGLGLRLIYFSYDVKMKEKGDIPEGYSVSREKKERFSLILESASTNQTSMYLCASSRLYNEQFFGPGTRLTVL.

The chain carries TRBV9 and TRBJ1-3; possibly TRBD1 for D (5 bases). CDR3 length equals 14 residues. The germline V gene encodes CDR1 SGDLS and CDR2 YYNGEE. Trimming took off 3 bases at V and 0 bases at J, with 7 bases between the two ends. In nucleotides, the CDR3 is TGTGCCAGCAGCGCCCAGGGCTCTGGAAACACCATATATTTT. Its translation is CASSAQGSGNTIYF.

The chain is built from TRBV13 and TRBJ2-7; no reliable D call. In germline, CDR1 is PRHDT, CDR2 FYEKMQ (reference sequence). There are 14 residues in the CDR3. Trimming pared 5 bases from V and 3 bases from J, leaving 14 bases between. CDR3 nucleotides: TGTGCCAGCAGCCTAAAGAACAATAACTACGAGCAGTACTTC. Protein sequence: CASSLKNNNYEQYF.

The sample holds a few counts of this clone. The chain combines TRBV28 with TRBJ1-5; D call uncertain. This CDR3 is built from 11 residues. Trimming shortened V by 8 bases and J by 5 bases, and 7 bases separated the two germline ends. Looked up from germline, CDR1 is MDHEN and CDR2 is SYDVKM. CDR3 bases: TGTGCCAGCGGTCTCGATCAGCCCCAGCATTTT. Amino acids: CASGLDQPQHF.

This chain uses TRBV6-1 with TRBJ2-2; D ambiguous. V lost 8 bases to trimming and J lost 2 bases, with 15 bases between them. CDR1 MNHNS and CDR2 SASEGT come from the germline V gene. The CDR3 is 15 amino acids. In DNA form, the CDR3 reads TGTGCCAGCCCCCCCCCGTGGGGAAACACCGGGGAGCTGTTTTTT. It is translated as CASPPPWGNTGELFF.

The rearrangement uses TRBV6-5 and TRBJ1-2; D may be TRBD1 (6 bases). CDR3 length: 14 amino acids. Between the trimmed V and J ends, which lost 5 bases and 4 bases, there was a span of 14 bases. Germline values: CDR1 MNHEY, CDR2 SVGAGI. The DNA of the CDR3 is TGTGCCAGCAGTCAAGGACAGTGGGTCTATGGCTACACCTTC. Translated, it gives CASSQGQWVYGYTF.

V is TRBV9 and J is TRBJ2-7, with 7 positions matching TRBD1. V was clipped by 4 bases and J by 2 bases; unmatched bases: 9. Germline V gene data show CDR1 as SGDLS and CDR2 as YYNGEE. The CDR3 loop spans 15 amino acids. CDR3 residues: CASSPRQGMAYEQYF. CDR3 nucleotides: TGTGCCAGCAGCCCTCGACAGGGTATGGCCTACGAGCAGTACTTC.

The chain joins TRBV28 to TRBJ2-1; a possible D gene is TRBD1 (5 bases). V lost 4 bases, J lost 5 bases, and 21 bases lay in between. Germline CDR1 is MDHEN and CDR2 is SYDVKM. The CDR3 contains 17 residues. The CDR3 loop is CASSSPPDFGADNEQFF. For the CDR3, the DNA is TGTGCCAGCAGTTCCCCCCCCGATTTTGGGGCTGACAATGAGCAGTTCTTC.